The TCR beta chain under discussion was sequenced for a study of regulatory T cells in long-lasting Graves disease. Broader study findings: Persistent disease preferred TRBV28, TRBJ1-2 and TRBJ2-5; new disease, TRBV20-1 and TRBJ2-1. Lower TCR diversity was seen in persistent Graves' patients than in newly diagnosed ones.

As to time point: newly diagnosed GD, antithyroid drugs for less than 3 months. The TCR library was made from RNA that had been extracted from PBMCs in TRIzol. The table lists this clonotype with many counts. Its specificity is unknown. Germline loops: CDR1 SGHAT, CDR2 FQNNGV. CDR3 size: 14 residues. The trim removed 6 bases at V and 5 bases at J, leaving 5 bases unmatched. For TCR beta, libraries came from iRepertoire HTBI primers and Arm-PCR of CDR3 regions. MiXCR, run by TCRdb on the multiplex PCR reads, gives a single entry per CDR3 protein. The table records hundreds of thousands of distinct CDR3 sequences, more than 15% of them present only once. The data were also submitted as part of a second study, on T cells in Graves' hyperthyroidism and ophthalmopathy.

This sample comprised peripheral blood mononuclear cells (PBMCs), obtained at new diagnosis, from a patient treated with antithyroid drugs. This TCR derives from a woman aged 40-60 years with Graves disease. This sequence joins TRBV11-2 and TRBJ2-5, with 11 positions matching TRBD2. The CDR3 sequence is CASSSSGGFETQYF. CDR3 nucleotide sequence: TGTGCCAGCAGTTCTAGCGGGGGGTTTGAGACCCAGTACTTC. Drawing the rest from reference TRBV11-2 and TRBJ2-5, the complete variable domain is EAGVAQSPRYKIIEKRQSVAFWCNPISGHATLYWYQQILGQGPKLLIQFQNNGVVDDSQLPKDRFSAERLKGVDSTLKIQPAKLEDSAVYLCASSSSGGFETQYFGPGTRLLVL.